The text below deals with one T cell receptor beta chain. This entry belongs to a study of T cells after yellow fever vaccination. Study observations and caveats: Detection of almost all vaccine-responding clonotypes in sorted memory subsets failed on day 0.

Looked up from germline, CDR1 is DFQATT and CDR2 is SNEGSKA (reference sequence). The CDR3 has 11 residues. Trimming shortened V by 4 bases and J by 7 bases, and 8 bases separated the two germline ends. MiXCR, run by TCRdb on the 5' RACE reads, gives a single entry per CDR3 protein. This table holds around 1,300 distinct CDR3 sequences, roughly 60% found once. This receptor was taken from a man aged 18-30 years who received the YFV17D yellow fever vaccine. The material was PBMCs, either bulk or a sorted T-cell subset (CD4+, CD8+, memory, or dextramer-sorted; not recorded which), obtained on the day of the yellow fever booster vaccination. The chain uses TRBV20-1 and TRBJ2-1, with D possibly being TRBD2 (6 bases). CDR3 nucleotides: TGCAGTGCTACACTAGCTAATGAGCAGTTCTTC. This translates into CSATLANEQFF.